This entry features one T cell receptor beta chain sequence. V shed 4 bases and J 0 bases; nucleotides not matched to a gene: 5. Germline V gene lookup returns CDR1 SQVTM and CDR2 ANQGSEA. The CDR3 loop spans 14 amino acids. Assay: immunoSEQ multiplex PCR; the TCRdb copy retains only in-frame clones and omits some. The sample gives approximately 410,000 clones, 86% of which show up once; around 1.4% is in the top ten. The entry originates in a study of blood T cell repertoires in COVID-19. Overall study context: Nucleic acid was either cDNA or gDNA, and it came from T cells, B-cell-depleted T cells, or PBMCs.

The rearrangement links TRBV29-1 to TRBJ1-1; 7 nucleotides agree with TRBD1. The sequence came from a woman aged 25-40 years with active or convalescent COVID-19. The sample comprised peripheral blood. The CDR3 coding sequence is TGCAGCGTTGTCAGGGGGACCATGAACACTGAAGCTTTCTTT. It is translated as CSVVRGTMNTEAFF.